This T cell receptor beta chain was retrieved from a study of blood T cell repertoires in COVID-19. Study-wide background: Samples of COVID-19 (acute and convalescent) were obtained from the United States, Italy and Spain. T cells, B-cell-depleted T cells, or PBMCs supplied cDNA or gDNA.

Original handling: Reference gene primer amplification yielded estimated nucleated cell counts. Measured with immunoSEQ multiplex PCR; TCRdb has only the in-frame clones, and not every one. From that table come the V and J calls and clone size; the DNA was used to work out D and trimming. Of 99,000 or so clones in the sample, about 89% are singletons; the top ten hold about 15%. The CDR3 sequence is 14 residues long. The trim removed 9 bases at V and 2 bases at J, leaving 9 bases unmatched. The germline V gene encodes CDR1 MGHRA and CDR2 YSYEKL. This chain joins TRBV4-1 and TRBJ2-7, with TRBD2 identical over 8 bases. The sequenced material came from peripheral blood. This TCR was sampled from a man in his fifties with acute or convalescent COVID-19. CDR3 nucleotides: TGCGCCAGTAACGGGGGGGGCCCCACCTACGAGCAGTACTTC. This gives the protein CASNGGGPTYEQYF.